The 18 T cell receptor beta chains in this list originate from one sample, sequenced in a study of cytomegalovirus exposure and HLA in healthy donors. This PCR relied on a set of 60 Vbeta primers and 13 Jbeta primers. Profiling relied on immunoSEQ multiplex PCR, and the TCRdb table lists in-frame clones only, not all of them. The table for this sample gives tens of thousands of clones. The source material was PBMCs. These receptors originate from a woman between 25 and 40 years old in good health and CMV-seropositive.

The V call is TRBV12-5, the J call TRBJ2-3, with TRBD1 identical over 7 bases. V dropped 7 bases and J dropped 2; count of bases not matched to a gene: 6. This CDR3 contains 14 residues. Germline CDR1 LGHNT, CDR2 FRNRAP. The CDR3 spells CASAQGVDTDTQYF. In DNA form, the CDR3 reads TGTGCTAGTGCTCAGGGGGTTGACACAGATACGCAGTATTTT.

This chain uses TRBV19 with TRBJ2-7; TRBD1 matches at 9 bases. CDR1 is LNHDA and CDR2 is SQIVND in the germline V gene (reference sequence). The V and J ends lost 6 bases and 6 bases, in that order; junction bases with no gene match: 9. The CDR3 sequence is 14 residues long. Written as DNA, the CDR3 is TGTGCCAGTAGCCCGGGACAGGGTGTCGGCGAGCAGTACTTC. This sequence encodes CASSPGQGVGEQYF.

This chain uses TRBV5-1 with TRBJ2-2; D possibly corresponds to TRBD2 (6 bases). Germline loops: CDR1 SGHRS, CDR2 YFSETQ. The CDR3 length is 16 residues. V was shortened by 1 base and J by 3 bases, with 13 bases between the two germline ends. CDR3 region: CASSLILARYTGELFF. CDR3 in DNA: TGCGCCAGCAGCTTGATCCTAGCGAGGTACACCGGGGAGCTGTTTTTT.

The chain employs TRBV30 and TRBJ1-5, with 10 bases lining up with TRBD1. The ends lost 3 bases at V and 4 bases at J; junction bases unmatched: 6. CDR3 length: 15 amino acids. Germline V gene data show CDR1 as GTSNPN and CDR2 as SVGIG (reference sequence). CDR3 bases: TGTGCCTGGAGCGAAGGGACAGGGGCAAATCAGCCCCAGCATTTT. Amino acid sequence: CAWSEGTGANQPQHF.

DNA for the CDR3: TGTGCCAGTAGTCTACAGGGGATTGCCTACAATGAGCAGTTCTTC. Its protein product is CASSLQGIAYNEQFF. This rearrangement joins TRBV19 to TRBJ2-1; TRBD1 matches at 7 bases. J gave up 2 bases and V 5 bases, and 6 bases lay outside the gene matches. Germline lookup yields CDR1 LNHDA and CDR2 SQIVND (reference sequence). The CDR3 runs to 15 residues.

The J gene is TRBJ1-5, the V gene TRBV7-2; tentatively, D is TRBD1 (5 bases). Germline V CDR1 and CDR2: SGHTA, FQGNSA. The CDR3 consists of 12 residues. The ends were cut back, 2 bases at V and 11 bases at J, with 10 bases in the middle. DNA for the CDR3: TGTGCCAGCAGCTTATGGGGCAGTACCCAGCATTTT. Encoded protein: CASSLWGSTQHF. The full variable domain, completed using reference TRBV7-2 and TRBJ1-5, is GAGVSQSPSNKVTEKGKDVELRCDPISGHTALYWYRQSLGQGLEFLIYFQGNSAPDKSGLPSDRFSAERTGGSVSTLTIQRTQQEDSAVYLCASSLWGSTQHFGDGTRLSIL.

The CDR3 sequence: CASSPPGGHGYTF. The CDR3 nucleotides are TGTGCCAGCAGCCCCCCGGGAGGGCATGGCTACACCTTC. The genes are TRBV7-9 and TRBJ1-2; no definite D call. The CDR3 has 13 residues. V was cut by 5 bases and J by 6 bases, with 13 bases left in between. From germline, CDR1 is SEHNR and CDR2 FQNEAQ (reference sequence).

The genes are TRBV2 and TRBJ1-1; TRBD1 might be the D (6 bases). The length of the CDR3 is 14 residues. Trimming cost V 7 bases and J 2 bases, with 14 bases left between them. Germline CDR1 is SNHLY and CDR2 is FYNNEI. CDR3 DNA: TGTGCCAGCATTTCGGACAGAAAAAACACTGAAGCTTTCTTT. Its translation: CASISDRKNTEAFF.

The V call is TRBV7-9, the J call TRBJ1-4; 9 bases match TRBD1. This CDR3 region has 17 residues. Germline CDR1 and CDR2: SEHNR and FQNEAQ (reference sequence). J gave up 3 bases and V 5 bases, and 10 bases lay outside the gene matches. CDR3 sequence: CASSPGQGRPANEKLFF. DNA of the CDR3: TGTGCCAGCAGCCCAGGACAGGGGCGACCGGCTAATGAAAAACTGTTTTTT. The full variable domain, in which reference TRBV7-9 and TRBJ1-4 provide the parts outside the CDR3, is DTGVSQNPRHKITKRGQNVTFRCDPISEHNRLYWYRQTLGQGPEFLTYFQNEAQLEKSRLLSDRFSAERPKGSFSTLEIQRTEQGDSAMYLCASSPGQGRPANEKLFFGSGTQLSVL.

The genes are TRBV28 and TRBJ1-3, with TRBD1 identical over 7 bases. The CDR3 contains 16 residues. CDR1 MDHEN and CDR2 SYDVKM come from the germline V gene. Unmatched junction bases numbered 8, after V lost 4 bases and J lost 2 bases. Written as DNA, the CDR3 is TGTGCCAGCAGTTCACCGGGACAGTCAACTGGAAACACCATATATTTT. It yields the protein CASSSPGQSTGNTIYF.

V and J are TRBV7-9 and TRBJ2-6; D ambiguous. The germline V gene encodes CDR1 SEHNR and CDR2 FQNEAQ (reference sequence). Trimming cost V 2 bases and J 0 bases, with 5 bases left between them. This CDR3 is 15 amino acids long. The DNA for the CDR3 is TGTGCCAGCAGCTTACCCCACTCTGGGGCCAACGTCCTGACTTTC. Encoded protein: CASSLPHSGANVLTF. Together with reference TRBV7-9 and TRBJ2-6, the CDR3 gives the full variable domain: DTGVSQNPRHKITKRGQNVTFRCDPISEHNRLYWYRQTLGQGPEFLTYFQNEAQLEKSRLLSDRFSAERPKGSFSTLEIQRTEQGDSAMYLCASSLPHSGANVLTFGAGSRLTVL.

This chain's CDR3 is CASSDRGLNGYTF. Written as DNA, the CDR3 is TGTGCCAGCAGTGACAGGGGTCTCAATGGCTACACCTTC. V and J are TRBV2 and TRBJ1-2, with D possibly being TRBD1 (6 bases). The V gene's germline CDR1 is SNHLY and CDR2 FYNNEI. The CDR3 runs 13 residues. Trimming stripped 3 bases from V and 6 bases from J, with 11 bases between.

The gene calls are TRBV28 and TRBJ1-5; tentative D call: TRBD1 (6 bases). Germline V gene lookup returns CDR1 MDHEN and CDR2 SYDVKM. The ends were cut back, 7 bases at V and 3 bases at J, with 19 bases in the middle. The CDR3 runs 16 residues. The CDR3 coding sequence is TGTGCCAGCACCTACCGGACAGTCCGCCCCAATCAGCCCCAGCATTTT. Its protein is CASTYRTVRPNQPQHF.

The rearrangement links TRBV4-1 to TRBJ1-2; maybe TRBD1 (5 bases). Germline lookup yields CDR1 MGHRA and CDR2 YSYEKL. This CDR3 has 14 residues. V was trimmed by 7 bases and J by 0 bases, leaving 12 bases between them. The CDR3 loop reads CASTPGPSNYGYTF. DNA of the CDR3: TGCGCCAGCACCCCAGGGCCTTCTAACTATGGCTACACCTTC.

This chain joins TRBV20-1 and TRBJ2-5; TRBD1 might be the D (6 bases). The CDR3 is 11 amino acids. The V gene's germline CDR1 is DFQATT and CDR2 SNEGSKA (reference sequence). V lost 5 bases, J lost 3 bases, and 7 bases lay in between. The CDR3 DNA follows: TGCAGTGCTGGACAGAAAGAGACCCAGTACTTC. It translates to CSAGQKETQYF.

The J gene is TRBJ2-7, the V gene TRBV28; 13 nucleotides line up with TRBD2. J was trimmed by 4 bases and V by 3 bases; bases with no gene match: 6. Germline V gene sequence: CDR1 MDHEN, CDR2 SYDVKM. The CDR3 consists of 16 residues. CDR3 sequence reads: CASSFQTSGGVYEQYF. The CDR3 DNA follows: TGTGCCAGCAGTTTCCAAACTAGCGGGGGGGTGTACGAGCAGTACTTC.

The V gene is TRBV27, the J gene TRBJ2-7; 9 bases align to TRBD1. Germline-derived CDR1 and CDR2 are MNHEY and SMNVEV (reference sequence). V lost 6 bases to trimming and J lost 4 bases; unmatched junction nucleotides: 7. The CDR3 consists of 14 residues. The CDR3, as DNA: TGTGCCAGCAGCCCGGGGACAGGGAATTACGAGCAGTACTTC. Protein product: CASSPGTGNYEQYF.

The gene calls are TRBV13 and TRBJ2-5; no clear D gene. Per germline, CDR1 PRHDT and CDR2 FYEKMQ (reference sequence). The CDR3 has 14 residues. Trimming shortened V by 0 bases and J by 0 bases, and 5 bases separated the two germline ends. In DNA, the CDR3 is TGTGCCAGCAGCTTAGGACGGTACCAAGAGACCCAGTACTTC. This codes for CASSLGRYQETQYF.